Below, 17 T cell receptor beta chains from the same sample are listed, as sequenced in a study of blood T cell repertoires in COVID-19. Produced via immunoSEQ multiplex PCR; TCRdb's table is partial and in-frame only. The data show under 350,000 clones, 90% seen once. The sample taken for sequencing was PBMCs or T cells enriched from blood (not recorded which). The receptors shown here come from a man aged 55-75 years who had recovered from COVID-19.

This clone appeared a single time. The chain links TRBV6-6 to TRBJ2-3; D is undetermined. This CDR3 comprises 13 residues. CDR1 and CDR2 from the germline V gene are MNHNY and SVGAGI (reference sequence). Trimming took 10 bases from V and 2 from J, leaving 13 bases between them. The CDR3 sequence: CATEQWATDTQYF. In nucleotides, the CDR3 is TGTGCCACCGAACAGTGGGCCACAGATACGCAGTATTTT.

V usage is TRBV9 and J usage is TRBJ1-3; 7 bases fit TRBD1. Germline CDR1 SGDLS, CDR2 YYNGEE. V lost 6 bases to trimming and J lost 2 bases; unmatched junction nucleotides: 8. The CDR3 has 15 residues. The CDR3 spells CASTRSDRAGNTIYF. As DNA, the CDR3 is TGTGCCAGCACCCGATCAGACAGGGCTGGAAACACCATATATTTT.

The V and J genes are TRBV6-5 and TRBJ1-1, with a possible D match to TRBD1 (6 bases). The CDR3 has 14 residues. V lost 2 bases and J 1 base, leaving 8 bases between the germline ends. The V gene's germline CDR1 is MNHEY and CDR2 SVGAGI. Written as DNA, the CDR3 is TGTGCCAGCAGTTACGGGACAAAGAACACTGAAGCTTTCTTT. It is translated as CASSYGTKNTEAFF.

CDR3 in amino acids: CASSPALAGGQQYF. The DNA for the CDR3 is TGTGCCAGCAGTCCCGCGCTAGCGGGAGGACAGCAGTACTTC. This rearrangement joins TRBV3-1 (or the pseudogene TRBV3-2) to TRBJ2-7; 11 bases fit TRBD2. The CDR3 has 14 residues. The J segment lost 8 bases and the V segment lost 6 bases, leaving 9 bases of the junction unmatched. In germline, CDR1 is LGHDT, CDR2 YNNKEL (reference sequence).

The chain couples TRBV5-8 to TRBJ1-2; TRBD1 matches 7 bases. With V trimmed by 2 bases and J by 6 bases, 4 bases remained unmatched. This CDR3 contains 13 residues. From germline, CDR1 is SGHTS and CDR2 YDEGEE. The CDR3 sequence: CASSFGQGDGYTF. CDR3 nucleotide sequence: TGTGCCAGCAGCTTCGGCCAGGGGGATGGCTACACCTTC.

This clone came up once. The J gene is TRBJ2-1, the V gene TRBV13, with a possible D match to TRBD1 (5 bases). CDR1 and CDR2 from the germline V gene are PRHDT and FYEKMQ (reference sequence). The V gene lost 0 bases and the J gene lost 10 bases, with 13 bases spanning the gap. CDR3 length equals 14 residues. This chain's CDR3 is CASSLGHRWTEQFF. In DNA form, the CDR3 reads TGTGCCAGCAGCTTAGGTCATCGGTGGACAGAGCAGTTCTTC.

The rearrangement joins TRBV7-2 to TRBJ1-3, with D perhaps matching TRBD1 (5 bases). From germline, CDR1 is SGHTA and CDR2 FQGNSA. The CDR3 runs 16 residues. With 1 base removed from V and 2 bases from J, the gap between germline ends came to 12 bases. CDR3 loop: CASSLVGGSTGNTIYF. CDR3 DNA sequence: TGTGCCAGCAGCTTAGTGGGGGGTAGTACTGGAAACACCATATATTTT. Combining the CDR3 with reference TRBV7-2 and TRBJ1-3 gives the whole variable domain GAGVSQSPSNKVTEKGKDVELRCDPISGHTALYWYRQSLGQGLEFLIYFQGNSAPDKSGLPSDRFSAERTGGSVSTLTIQRTQQEDSAVYLCASSLVGGSTGNTIYFGEGSWLTVV.

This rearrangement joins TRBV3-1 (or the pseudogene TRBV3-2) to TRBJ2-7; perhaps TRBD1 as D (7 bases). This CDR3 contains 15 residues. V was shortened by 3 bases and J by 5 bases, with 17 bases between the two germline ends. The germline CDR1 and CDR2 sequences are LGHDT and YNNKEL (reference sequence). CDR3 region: CASSQGPQGGNEQYF. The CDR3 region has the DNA TGTGCCAGCAGCCAGGGTCCGCAGGGGGGCAACGAGCAGTACTTC.

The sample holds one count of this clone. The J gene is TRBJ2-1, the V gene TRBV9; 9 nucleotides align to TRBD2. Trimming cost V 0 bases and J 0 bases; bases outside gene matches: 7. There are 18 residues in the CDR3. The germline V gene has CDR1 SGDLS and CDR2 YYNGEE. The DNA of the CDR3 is TGTGCCAGCAGCGTAGGGGGTAGCGGGAGCAGCTCCTACAATGAGCAGTTCTTC. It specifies CASSVGGSGSSSYNEQFF.

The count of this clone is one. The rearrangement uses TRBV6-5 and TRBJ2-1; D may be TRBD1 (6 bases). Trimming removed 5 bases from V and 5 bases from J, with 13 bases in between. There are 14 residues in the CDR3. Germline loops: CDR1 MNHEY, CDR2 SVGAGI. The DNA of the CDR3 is TGTGCCAGCAGTCTCAGGGGACCCGACAATGAGCAGTTCTTC. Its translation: CASSLRGPDNEQFF.

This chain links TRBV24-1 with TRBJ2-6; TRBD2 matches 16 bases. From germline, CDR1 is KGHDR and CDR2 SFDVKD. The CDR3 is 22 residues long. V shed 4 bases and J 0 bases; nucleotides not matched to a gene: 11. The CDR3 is CATSDLGLAGGPVSSGANVLTF. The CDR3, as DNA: TGTGCCACCAGTGACCTGGGACTAGCGGGAGGGCCGGTCTCCTCTGGGGCCAACGTCCTGACTTTC.

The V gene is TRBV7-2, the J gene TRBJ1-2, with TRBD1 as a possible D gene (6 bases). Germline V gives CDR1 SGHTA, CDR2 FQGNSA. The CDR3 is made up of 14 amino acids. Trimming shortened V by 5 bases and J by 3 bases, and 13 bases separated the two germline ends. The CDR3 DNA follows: TGTGCCAGCAGCACTCCATGGACAGACTATGGCTACACCTTC. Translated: CASSTPWTDYGYTF.

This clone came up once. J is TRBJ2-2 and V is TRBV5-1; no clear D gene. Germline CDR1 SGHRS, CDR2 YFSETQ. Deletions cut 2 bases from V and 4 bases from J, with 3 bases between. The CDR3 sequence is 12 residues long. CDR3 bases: TGCGCCAGCAGCTTCAGCACCGGGGAGCTGTTTTTT. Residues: CASSFSTGELFF.

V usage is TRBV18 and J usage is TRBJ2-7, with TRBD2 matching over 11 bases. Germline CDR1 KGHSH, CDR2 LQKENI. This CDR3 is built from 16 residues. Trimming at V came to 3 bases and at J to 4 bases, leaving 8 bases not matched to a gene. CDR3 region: CASSPSVAGGLYEQYF. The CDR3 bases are TGTGCCAGCTCACCGTCAGTAGCGGGAGGGTTGTACGAGCAGTACTTC.

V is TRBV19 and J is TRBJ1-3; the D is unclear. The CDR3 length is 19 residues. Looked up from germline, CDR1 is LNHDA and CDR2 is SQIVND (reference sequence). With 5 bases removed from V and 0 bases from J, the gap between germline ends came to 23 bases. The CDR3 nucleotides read TGTGCCAGTAGTTCTCTCTGGGTGATGGGCCTCTACTCTGGAAACACCATATATTTT. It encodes CASSSLWVMGLYSGNTIYF.

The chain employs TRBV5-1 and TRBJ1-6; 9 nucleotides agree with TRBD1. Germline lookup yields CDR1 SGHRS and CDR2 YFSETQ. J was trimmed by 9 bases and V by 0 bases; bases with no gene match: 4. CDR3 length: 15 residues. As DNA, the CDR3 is TGCGCCAGCAGCTTGGGGGGACAGGGTAGTTCACCCCTCCACTTT. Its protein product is CASSLGGQGSSPLHF. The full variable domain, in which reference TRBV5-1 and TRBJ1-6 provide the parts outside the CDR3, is KAGVTQTPRYLIKTRGQQVTLSCSPISGHRSVSWYQQTPGQGLQFLFEYFSETQRNKGNFPGRFSGRQFSNSRSEMNVSTLELGDSALYLCASSLGGQGSSPLHFGNGTRLTVT.

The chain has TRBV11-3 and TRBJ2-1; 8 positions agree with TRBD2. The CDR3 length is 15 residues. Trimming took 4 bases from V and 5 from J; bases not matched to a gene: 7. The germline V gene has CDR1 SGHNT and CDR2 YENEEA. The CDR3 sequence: CASSSQTSAHNEQFF. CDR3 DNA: TGTGCCAGCAGCTCTCAGACTAGCGCGCACAATGAGCAGTTCTTC.